The 20 T cell receptor beta chains listed next were all sequenced from one sample in a study of cytomegalovirus exposure and HLA in healthy donors. PCR involved 60 Vbeta and 13 Jbeta primers. Clones were read by immunoSEQ multiplex PCR, and TCRdb kept only the in-frame ones, dropping some. The repertoire holds 130,000 or so clones, with approximately 78% as singletons. The sequenced sample consisted of PBMCs. The receptors stem from a woman aged 35 to 49 in good health and CMV-seronegative.

V and J are TRBV19 and TRBJ2-1, with D perhaps TRBD2 (6 bases). The CDR3 is 16 residues long. V gave up 4 bases and J gave up 6 bases, with 19 bases separating them. Germline V lookup: CDR1 LNHDA, CDR2 SQIVND (reference sequence). The CDR3: CASSTPTRDLRNEQFF. DNA of the CDR3: TGTGCCAGTAGTACCCCGACTAGGGATCTTCGCAATGAGCAGTTCTTC.

The chain couples TRBV19 to TRBJ1-5, with 8 bases fitting TRBD1. This CDR3 comprises 16 residues. Unmatched junction bases numbered 10, after V lost 6 bases and J lost 3 bases. Germline V gene lookup returns CDR1 LNHDA and CDR2 SQIVND (reference sequence). CDR3 coding DNA: TGTGCCAGTAGGGCCGACAGGGGTCGTCTCAATCAGCCCCAGCATTTT. Residues: CASRADRGRLNQPQHF.

V and J are TRBV7-2 and TRBJ2-1; 10 bases line up with TRBD2. Germline V gene data show CDR1 as SGHTA and CDR2 as FQGNSA. The CDR3 has 15 residues. The ends lost 1 base at V and 11 bases at J; junction bases unmatched: 8. CDR3 coding DNA: TGTGCCAGCAGCTTAGGCCAGCGGGAGGGCCCTAAGCAGTTCTTC. It translates to CASSLGQREGPKQFF.

The chain links TRBV5-8 to TRBJ2-5; tentative D call: TRBD2 (6 bases). This CDR3 has 15 residues. The V gene lost 3 bases and the J gene lost 4 bases, with 16 bases spanning the gap. Per the germline V gene, CDR1 is SGHTS and CDR2 is YDEGEE. CDR3 DNA: TGTGCCAGCAGCTCTGGGACTCTAGAAGGAGAGACCCAGTACTTC. Its translation: CASSSGTLEGETQYF.

This sequence joins TRBV18 and TRBJ1-5, with D hard to call. The CDR3 sequence is 15 residues long. The germline V gene has CDR1 KGHSH and CDR2 LQKENI. V was pared by 2 bases and J by 2 bases, with 10 bases between. The CDR3 DNA reads as TGTGCCAGCTCACCAACCGGAGGGCGCAATCAGCCCCAGCATTTT. Translating gives CASSPTGGRNQPQHF.

V and J are TRBV5-3 and TRBJ1-2; D possibly corresponds to TRBD1 (5 bases). TRBV5-3 is sorted into the ORF group, with uncertain function. Deletions cut 0 bases from V and 4 bases from J, with 19 bases between. This CDR3 has 17 residues. The CDR3 region has the DNA TGTGCCAGAAGCTTGGGGGCCAGATTAGAAGACAGCTATGGCTACACCTTC. Encoded protein: CARSLGARLEDSYGYTF.

This chain joins TRBV4-3 and TRBJ1-6; D not resolved. Trimming removed 6 bases at V and 13 bases at J, with 16 bases between. The length of the CDR3 is 13 residues. Germline V gene data show CDR1 as LGHNA and CDR2 as YSLEER. The CDR3 protein is CASSESRESPLHF. In DNA form, the CDR3 reads TGCGCCAGCAGTGAGTCGAGGGAGTCGCCCCTCCACTTT.

The rearrangement uses TRBV19 and TRBJ1-1; no firm D call. CDR1 and CDR2 (germline): LNHDA, SQIVND (reference sequence). The germline V and J ends were trimmed by 7 bases and 1 base, with 16 bases remaining between them. The CDR3 length is 15 residues. Here the CDR3 DNA reads TGTGCCAGTACGGGTTCGGGGTCGGCGAACACTGAAGCTTTCTTT. This codes for CASTGSGSANTEAFF.

This clone was seen more than once but under ten times. The chain uses TRBV2 and TRBJ2-3, with 8 bases matching TRBD1. Losses at the gene ends were 7 bases for V and 4 bases for J; bases not matched to a gene: 13. Germline CDR1 is SNHLY and CDR2 is FYNNEI. The CDR3 covers 16 residues. CDR3 bases: TGTGCCAGCACCGAATGGGGAACAGGGGGGTCAGATACGCAGTATTTT. It translates to CASTEWGTGGSDTQYF.

This rearrangement joins TRBV19 to TRBJ1-1; no clear D. This CDR3 is built from 16 residues. Deletions cut 3 bases from V and 1 base from J, with 15 bases between. Germline CDR1 and CDR2: LNHDA and SQIVND (reference sequence). Here the CDR3 reads CASSITGPLGNTEAFF. In nucleotides, the CDR3 is TGTGCCAGTAGTATTACGGGTCCCTTGGGGAACACTGAAGCTTTCTTT.

This clone came up a few times. This chain links TRBV7-2 with TRBJ2-7; D unresolved. V was cut by 1 base and J by 0 bases, with 7 bases left in between. This CDR3 region has 14 residues. The germline gives CDR1 SGHTA, CDR2 FQGNSA. Here the CDR3 reads CASSLGRSSYEQYF. The CDR3, as DNA: TGTGCCAGCAGCTTAGGCAGAAGCTCCTACGAGCAGTACTTC.

This clone turned up a few times. The chain couples TRBV10-2 to TRBJ2-1, with D uncertain. Trimming took 4 bases from V and 4 from J, leaving 14 bases between them. CDR1 is WSHSY, CDR2 SAAADI, per germline. This CDR3 comprises 15 residues. CDR3 residues: CASSVTSPEYNEQFF. The CDR3 nucleotides read TGCGCCAGCAGTGTGACAAGCCCAGAGTACAATGAGCAGTTCTTC.

This clone turned up a few times. The rearrangement links TRBV9 to TRBJ1-4; 9 positions match TRBD1. This CDR3 is built from 17 residues. CDR1 and CDR2 from the germline V gene are SGDLS and YYNGEE. The trim removed 4 bases at V and 8 bases at J, leaving 15 bases unmatched. The CDR3 protein is CASSLRDRVVRAEKLFF. The CDR3, as DNA: TGTGCCAGCAGCCTCCGGGACAGGGTTGTCCGGGCCGAAAAACTGTTTTTT. Supplemented by reference TRBV9 and TRBJ1-4, the full variable domain reads DSGVTQTPKHLITATGQRVTLRCSPRSGDLSVYWYQQSLDQGLQFLIQYYNGEERAKGNILERFSAQQFPDLHSELNLSSLELGDSALYFCASSLRDRVVRAEKLFFGSGTQLSVL.

Here the CDR3 reads CASSLSGRAGGQYF. As DNA, the CDR3 is TGTGCCAGCAGCCTTAGCGGGAGGGCAGGAGGGCAGTACTTC. The chain uses TRBV5-8 and TRBJ2-5, with 11 bases aligning to TRBD2. The CDR3 is made up of 14 amino acids. Germline CDR1 SGHTS, CDR2 YDEGEE. The V segment lost 4 bases and the J segment 11 bases; nucleotides outside the gene matches: 10.

The V call is TRBV6-5, the J call TRBJ2-5, with 8 bases aligning to TRBD1. After removal of 0 bases from V and 4 bases from J, the junction contained 7 bases not matched to a gene. Germline loops: CDR1 MNHEY, CDR2 SVGAGI. The CDR3 runs 16 residues. CDR3 coding DNA: TGTGCCAGCAGTTACTCGAGCGGACAGGGACGAGAGACCCAGTACTTC. Its protein is CASSYSSGQGRETQYF.

This chain links TRBV27 with TRBJ2-5, with 11 bases aligning to TRBD2. V shed 6 bases and J 3 bases; nucleotides not matched to a gene: 6. The CDR3 consists of 15 residues. Germline V gene sequence: CDR1 MNHEY, CDR2 SMNVEV (reference sequence). DNA of the CDR3: TGTGCCAGCAGCCGGGGACTAGCGGACAAAGAGACCCAGTACTTC. Translating it yields CASSRGLADKETQYF.

The chain employs TRBV5-1 and TRBJ1-6; possible D gene TRBD1, 6 bases. V was cut by 1 base and J by 7 bases, with 15 bases left in between. This CDR3 spans 16 amino acids. CDR1 is SGHRS, CDR2 YFSETQ, per germline. The CDR3 DNA follows: TGCGCCAGCAGCTTGCCACAGGGAATCGGGAATTCACCCCTCCACTTT. Translation: CASSLPQGIGNSPLHF.

The V call is TRBV6-6, the J call TRBJ1-3; maybe TRBD1 (6 bases). This CDR3 spans 15 amino acids. Germline V gene sequence: CDR1 MNHNY, CDR2 SVGAGI (reference sequence). V was shortened by 1 base and J by 3 bases, with 10 bases between the two germline ends. CDR3 DNA: TGTGCCAGCAGTTACTTGGGGGCGGTTGGAAACACCATATATTTT. Encoded protein: CASSYLGAVGNTIYF.

This chain links TRBV27 with TRBJ1-2; possibly TRBD1 for D (6 bases). Germline CDR1 is MNHEY and CDR2 is SMNVEV (reference sequence). CDR3 length: 14 amino acids. V shed 6 bases and J shed 4 bases, with 15 bases lying between them. CDR3: CASSQTGTSYGYTF. The CDR3 DNA follows: TGTGCCAGCAGCCAAACCGGGACAAGCTATGGCTACACCTTC.

V usage is TRBV6-1 and J usage is TRBJ1-5; D remains ambiguous. The V and J ends lost 11 bases and 5 bases respectively, with 16 bases between them. From germline, CDR1 is MNHNS and CDR2 SASEGT. The CDR3 runs 13 residues. CDR3 DNA sequence: TGTGCCTCCAAACTTACCAAATATCAGCCCCAGCATTTT. It codes for CASKLTKYQPQHF.